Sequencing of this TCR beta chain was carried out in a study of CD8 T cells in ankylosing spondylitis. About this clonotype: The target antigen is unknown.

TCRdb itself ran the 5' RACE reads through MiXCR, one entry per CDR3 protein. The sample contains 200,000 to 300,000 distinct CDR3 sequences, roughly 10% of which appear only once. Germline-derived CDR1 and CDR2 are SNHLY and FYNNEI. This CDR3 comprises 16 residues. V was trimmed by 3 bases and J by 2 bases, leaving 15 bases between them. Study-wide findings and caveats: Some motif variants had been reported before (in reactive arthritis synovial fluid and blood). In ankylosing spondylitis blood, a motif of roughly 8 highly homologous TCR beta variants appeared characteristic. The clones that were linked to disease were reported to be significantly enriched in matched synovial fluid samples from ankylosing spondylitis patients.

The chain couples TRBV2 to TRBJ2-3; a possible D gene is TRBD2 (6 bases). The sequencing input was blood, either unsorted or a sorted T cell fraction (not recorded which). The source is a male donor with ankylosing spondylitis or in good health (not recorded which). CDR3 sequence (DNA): TGTGCCAGCAGTGACCCCTCGCGGGAAGTCACAGATACGCAGTATTTT. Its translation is CASSDPSREVTDTQYF.